The 27 T cell receptor beta chains in this list originate from one sample, sequenced in a study of T cells in Graves' hyperthyroidism and ophthalmopathy. TCR beta CDR3 regions were amplified from RNA. The TCR CDR3 was amplified in a first-round RT-PCR using the HTBI primer set. TCRdb independently ran MiXCR on the multiplex PCR reads; one entry per CDR3 protein. The sample yields a few hundred thousand distinct CDR3 sequences, 46% seen once. The sequencing sample was made of peripheral blood or thyroid tissue (not recorded which). The origin of the receptors is a woman younger than 35 with Graves' hyperthyroidism.

The chain combines TRBV5-1 with TRBJ2-5, with D tentatively TRBD1 or TRBD2 (6 bases each). The length of the CDR3 is 14 residues. The germline CDR1 and CDR2 sequences are SGHRS and YFSETQ. Trimming stripped 6 bases from V and 1 base from J, with 13 bases between. The CDR3 spells CASTRGTLQETQYF. CDR3 bases: TGCGCCAGCACCCGGGGGACACTCCAAGAGACCCAGTACTTC.

The table lists this clonotype with a count of one. A much more abundant neighbour one base away suggests this may be a read error. The chain carries TRBV24-1 and TRBJ2-5, with 8 bases identical to TRBD2. CDR1 is KGHDR and CDR2 is SFDVKD in the germline V gene. The CDR3 has 15 amino acids. V shed 3 bases and J 2 bases; nucleotides not matched to a gene: 4. CDR3 nucleotides: TGTGCCACCAGTGATGCGGCGGGAGGACAAGAGACCCAGTACTTC. This codes for CATSDAAGGQETQYF.

Of note for this clonotype: This is likely a read error, given that the CDR3 carries no conserved phenylalanine or tryptophan at its end. No DNA is shown, since the ends of the CDR3 on it are uncertain; the CDR3 is the one TCRdb lists. The chain couples TRBV19 to TRBJ2-5; TRBD2 is the table's D call and was not checked against the DNA. Germline assignment: CDR1 LNHDA and CDR2 SQIVND (reference sequence). Ends included, the CDR3 has 15 residues. The CDR3 loop reads CASSIDRRYGYTFGS.

This clonotype was observed at least ten times. The CDR3 is CASSDSFGGYTF. CDR3 DNA: TGTGCCAGCAGTGACTCCTTCGGTGGCTACACCTTC. The gene calls are TRBV6-4 and TRBJ1-2, with D uncertain. CDR3 length: 12 residues. Trimming removed 0 bases from V and 7 bases from J, with 6 bases in between. Looked up from germline, CDR1 is MRHNA and CDR2 is SNTAGT.

This clonotype was counted only a few times. This chain links TRBV14 with TRBJ1-5; D remains ambiguous. The V end was cut by 1 base, the J end by 3 bases, with 7 bases between. From germline, CDR1 is SGHDN and CDR2 FVKESK. This CDR3 region has 14 residues. The CDR3 DNA is TGTGCCAGCAGCCAAGTTGGGTTCAATCAGCCCCAGCATTTT. This gives the protein CASSQVGFNQPQHF.

Points on this clonotype: Compared with germline, one end of the junction differs, possibly owing to a read error. The V and J genes are TRBV19 and TRBJ2-7; perhaps TRBD1 as D (6 bases). The CDR3 is made up of 14 amino acids. CDR1 LNHDA and CDR2 SQIVND come from the germline V gene (reference sequence). DNA for the CDR3: TGTGTCAGTAGTCTTGGGGACACCCCCTACGAGCAGTACTTC. Protein product: CVSSLGDTPYEQYF.

V gene TRBV2 combines with J gene TRBJ2-7; 7 bases align to TRBD2. This CDR3 contains 16 residues. The J segment lost 3 bases and the V segment lost 7 bases, leaving 15 bases of the junction unmatched. The germline gives CDR1 SNHLY, CDR2 FYNNEI. The CDR3 nucleotides are TGTGCCAGCACCGTCACACCGGGGCTAGCGGACTACGAGCAGTACTTC. It is translated as CASTVTPGLADYEQYF. Complete variable domain (other parts from reference TRBV2 and TRBJ2-7): EPEVTQTPSHQVTQMGQEVILRCVPISNHLYFYWYRQILGQKVEFLVSFYNNEISEKSEIFDDQFSVERPDGSNFTLKIRSTKLEDSAMYFCASTVTPGLADYEQYFGPGTRLTVT.

This clonotype was seen ten or more times. This chain links TRBV24-1 with TRBJ2-7, with a weak D call TRBD1 (5 bases). Germline CDR1 reads KGHDR; CDR2 reads SFDVKD. There are 13 residues in the CDR3. The germline V and J ends were trimmed by 3 bases and 6 bases, with 11 bases remaining between them. The CDR3 DNA follows: TGTGCCACCAGTGATAGCAGGGTGGGCGAGCAGTACTTC. This gives the protein CATSDSRVGEQYF.

The sample holds one count of this clonotype. The V gene is TRBV15, the J gene TRBJ1-2; 9 bases fit TRBD1. Germline V gene data show CDR1 as LNHNV and CDR2 as YYDKDF (reference sequence). The CDR3 has 12 residues. V shed 3 bases, J shed 10 bases, and the junction held 3 bases outside the gene matches. CDR3 amino acids: CATSRTGGFYTF. Here the CDR3 DNA reads TGTGCCACCAGCAGGACAGGGGGTTTCTACACCTTC.

This clonotype appeared many times. The chain employs TRBV15 and TRBJ2-7; D is unclear. Germline CDR1 reads LNHNV; CDR2 reads YYDKDF (reference sequence). Deletions cut 0 bases from V and 5 bases from J, with 11 bases between. The CDR3 covers 14 residues. The CDR3 loop is CATSRDNTVDEQYF. CDR3 bases: TGTGCCACCAGCAGAGATAACACTGTCGACGAGCAGTACTTC.

The sample holds many counts of this clonotype. This chain links TRBV12-3 or TRBV12-4 with TRBJ1-2; TRBD1 matches 7 bases. The CDR3 sequence is 15 residues long. V shed 5 bases, J shed 4 bases, and the junction held 10 bases outside the gene matches. CDR3 bases: TGTGCCAGCAGTACCTCGACAGGGTATGGCTATGGCTACACCTTC. Residues: CASSTSTGYGYGYTF.

Worth noting for this clonotype: An end of the junction differs from the germline gene, which may be a read error. The chain links TRBV7-9 to TRBJ1-2; maybe TRBD1 (5 bases). Germline V gives CDR1 SEHNR, CDR2 FQNEAQ (reference sequence). The CDR3 contains 15 residues. Here the CDR3 DNA reads TGCGCCAGCAGCCAAGCCAGGGACTCGAACTATGGCTACACCTTC. This sequence encodes CASSQARDSNYGYTF.

The chain couples TRBV6-1 to TRBJ2-2; D gene uncertain. Trimming shortened V by 2 bases and J by 4 bases, and 5 bases separated the two germline ends. Looked up from germline, CDR1 is MNHNS and CDR2 is SASEGT. The CDR3 contains 13 residues. The CDR3 spells CASSEPLTGELFF. Written as DNA, the CDR3 is TGTGCCAGCAGTGAACCCCTCACCGGGGAGCTGTTTTTT.

The rearrangement uses TRBV2 and TRBJ2-5; D tentatively fits TRBD1 or TRBD2 (5 bases each). V shed 0 bases and J shed 1 base, with 9 bases lying between them. The CDR3 runs to 15 residues. The germline V gene has CDR1 SNHLY and CDR2 FYNNEI. CDR3 sequence (DNA): TGTGCCAGCAGTGAAGCGGGGGACGGCCAAGAGACCCAGTACTTC. It encodes CASSEAGDGQETQYF. Based on the CDR3 plus reference TRBV2 and TRBJ2-5, the full variable domain is EPEVTQTPSHQVTQMGQEVILRCVPISNHLYFYWYRQILGQKVEFLVSFYNNEISEKSEIFDDQFSVERPDGSNFTLKIRSTKLEDSAMYFCASSEAGDGQETQYFGPGTRLLVL.

This clonotype has only a few counts. The chain joins TRBV6-5 to TRBJ1-5; D might be TRBD1 (5 bases). V was pared by 5 bases and J by 6 bases, with 20 bases between. This CDR3 is 16 amino acids long. The germline V gene encodes CDR1 MNHEY and CDR2 SVGAGI. The DNA for the CDR3 is TGTGCCAGCAGTCGCACCTCCCTGGGGCTCGGTCAGCCCCAGCATTTT. This sequence encodes CASSRTSLGLGQPQHF.

This clonotype turned up a few times. V is TRBV19 and J is TRBJ1-3, with unresolved D. Germline V lookup: CDR1 LNHDA, CDR2 SQIVND (reference sequence). There are 12 residues in the CDR3. V lost 0 bases and J lost 7, with 4 bases in between. The CDR3 here is CASSIDRNTIYF. In nucleotides, the CDR3 is TGTGCCAGTAGTATAGATCGCAACACCATATATTTT.

The V and J genes are TRBV2 and TRBJ2-2; no firm D call. The germline CDR1 and CDR2 sequences are SNHLY and FYNNEI. Trimming left V 8 bases short and J 4 bases short, with 14 bases between. The CDR3 covers 14 residues. CDR3 in DNA: TGTGCCAGCTGGGCTTCCCCACGCACCGGGGAGCTGTTTTTT. This gives the protein CASWASPRTGELFF. Combining the CDR3 with reference TRBV2 and TRBJ2-2 gives the whole variable domain EPEVTQTPSHQVTQMGQEVILRCVPISNHLYFYWYRQILGQKVEFLVSFYNNEISEKSEIFDDQFSVERPDGSNFTLKIRSTKLEDSAMYFCASWASPRTGELFFGEGSRLTVL.

The chain has TRBV24-1 and TRBJ2-3; 8 nucleotides match TRBD2. The length of the CDR3 is 16 residues. V was clipped by 3 bases and J by 3 bases; unmatched bases: 7. The germline gives CDR1 KGHDR, CDR2 SFDVKD. The CDR3: CATSDTAGEGTDTQYF. The CDR3 DNA follows: TGTGCCACCAGTGATACAGCGGGAGAGGGTACAGATACGCAGTATTTT.

The chain couples TRBV2 to TRBJ2-5; D is possibly TRBD2 (6 bases). The germline gives CDR1 SNHLY, CDR2 FYNNEI. The V gene lost 6 bases and the J gene lost 5 bases, with 22 bases spanning the gap. The CDR3 consists of 16 residues. The CDR3 protein is CASSDSGTRVSETQYF. The DNA for the CDR3 is TGTGCCAGCAGCGATTCCGGGACTCGAGTCTCTGAGACCCAGTACTTC.

The V gene is TRBV24-1, the J gene TRBJ2-7, with TRBD2 identical over 14 bases. Per the germline V gene, CDR1 is KGHDR and CDR2 is SFDVKD. V was clipped by 1 base and J by 6 bases; unmatched bases: 4. There are 16 residues in the CDR3. The CDR3 loop is CATSDLGTSGRGEQYF. The CDR3 DNA follows: TGTGCCACCAGTGATTTAGGGACTAGCGGGAGAGGCGAGCAGTACTTC.

Turning to this clonotype: This may be a read error: a much more frequent sequence differs by one nucleotide. V and J are TRBV7-3 and TRBJ1-1, with TRBD1 as a possible D gene (5 bases). This CDR3 region has 13 residues. Germline V gives CDR1 SGHTA, CDR2 FQGTGA. The CDR3 region has the DNA TGTGCCAGCAGCCGACAGAGGAACACTGAAGCTTCCTTT. Translation: CASSRQRNTEASF.

A word on this clonotype: Being one base from a much bigger clone, this may be a read error. The chain couples TRBV25-1 to TRBJ1-5; D is ambiguous. The last part of the DNA fits TRBJ2-3 better; the J call may be wrong. The CDR3 sequence is 13 residues long. Per the germline V gene, CDR1 is MGHDK and CDR2 is SYGVNS. The CDR3: CASSITSNQPQYF. CDR3 coding DNA: TGCGCCAGCAGCATTACCTCCAATCAGCCCCAGTATTTT.

This chain's CDR3 is CASSIVGGTSYEQYF. The CDR3 DNA is TGTGCCAGTAGTATAGTCGGGGGGACCTCCTACGAGCAGTACTTC. The chain carries TRBV19 and TRBJ2-7; 7 bases match TRBD2. The junction had 3 bases not matched to a gene; V was cut back by 1 base and J by 0 bases. The CDR3 loop spans 15 amino acids. Germline V gene data show CDR1 as LNHDA and CDR2 as SQIVND (reference sequence).

This clonotype was picked up many times. V and J are TRBV15 and TRBJ2-6, with a tentative D call TRBD1 (6 bases). This CDR3 is built from 21 residues. Trimming shortened V by 1 base and J by 2 bases, and 24 bases separated the two germline ends. Germline CDR1 and CDR2: LNHNV and YYDKDF (reference sequence). The CDR3 spells CATSRGLTGTSLSPGANVLTF. As DNA, the CDR3 is TGTGCCACCAGCAGAGGATTGACAGGTACCTCCCTAAGCCCTGGGGCCAACGTCCTGACTTTC.

The CDR3 here is CSAQWGSGNTIYF. The DNA of the CDR3 is TGCAGCGCCCAGTGGGGCTCTGGAAACACCATATATTTT. The chain is built from TRBV29-1 and TRBJ1-3; no clear D. V shed 7 bases and J shed 0 bases, with 10 bases lying between them. There are 13 residues in the CDR3. CDR1 is SQVTM, CDR2 ANQGSEA, per germline.

This clonotype was recorded many times. V is TRBV24-1 and J is TRBJ1-2; TRBD1 agrees at 8 bases. CDR1 and CDR2 from the germline V gene are KGHDR and SFDVKD. This CDR3 is 15 amino acids long. V shed 4 bases and J 3 bases; nucleotides not matched to a gene: 6. CDR3: CATSDPQGGDYGYTF. For the CDR3, the DNA is TGTGCCACCAGTGACCCACAGGGGGGGGACTATGGCTACACCTTC.

This clonotype has ten or more counts. The chain is built from TRBV7-2 and TRBJ2-7; D is perhaps TRBD1 (6 bases). Germline V gene data show CDR1 as SGHTA and CDR2 as FQGNSA. The CDR3 covers 13 residues. Trimming pared 5 bases from V and 2 bases from J, leaving 10 bases between. For the CDR3, the DNA is TGTGCCAGCAGCATCACAGGGCCCTACGAGCAGTACTTC. It encodes CASSITGPYEQYF. Combining the CDR3 with reference TRBV7-2 and TRBJ2-7 gives the whole variable domain GAGVSQSPSNKVTEKGKDVELRCDPISGHTALYWYRQSLGQGLEFLIYFQGNSAPDKSGLPSDRFSAERTGGSVSTLTIQRTQQEDSAVYLCASSITGPYEQYFGPGTRLTVT.